Sequencing of this TCR beta chain was carried out in a study of T cells after posttransplantation cyclophosphamide. TCRdb's copy holds only in-frame clones and misses some; the assay was immunoSEQ multiplex PCR. The sample records thousands of clones, 85% to 90% being singletons. Treatment was busulfan-fludarabine conditioning, a marrow graft, and cyclophosphamide on days +3 and +4. General study results and limits: Donor CD8+ memory clones often dominated recipient blood repertoires at later times.

The V gene lost 3 bases and the J gene lost 0 bases, with 4 bases spanning the gap. There are 13 residues in the CDR3. Germline V CDR1 and CDR2: MNHEY, SMNVEV (reference sequence). Notes on this clone: Its cognate antigen is unknown.

V gene TRBV27 combines with J gene TRBJ2-3; D is uncertain. This receptor was taken from a female patient in her 40s who received an allogeneic stem cell transplant from an unrelated donor, was CMV-positive, and had no GVHD. The graft donor may have given rise to some T cells. The starting material was PBMCs, obtained after allogeneic stem cell transplant with posttransplant cyclophosphamide. The DNA for the CDR3 is TGTGCCAGCAGTTTCGGTAGCACAGATACGCAGTATTTT. This sequence encodes CASSFGSTDTQYF.